This T cell receptor beta chain came from a study of OX40 agonist ivuxolimab in advanced cancers. Study-level background: Ivuxolimab was an agonistic, fully human IgG2 monoclonal antibody directed against OX40 (CD134), a costimulatory receptor. The monotherapy dose-escalation portion (N ≈ 52 patients) of the phase I ivuxolimab trial is reported in the paper. Prior anti-PD-1, anti-PD-L1 or anti-CTLA-4 therapy was permitted, and approximately 39% of dose-escalation patients had received checkpoint inhibitors. Peripheral TCRbeta sequencing aimed to test whether ivuxolimab altered TCR sequence diversity and caused clonal T-cell expansion. Partial responses were achieved by three dose-escalation patients, of whom one had hepatocellular carcinoma and two had cutaneous melanoma. Of the 50 to 55 patients in dose escalation, about 20 had hepatocellular carcinoma, about 15 had melanoma, 9 had renal cell carcinoma and 9 had head and neck cancer. Intravenous ivuxolimab was administered to patients every 2 weeks at six dose levels: 0.01, 0.1, 0.3, 1.5, 3 and 10 mg/kg. In the dose-escalation cohort, 82.7% of patients were male, and the mean age was approximately 60 years, with a range of roughly 23 to 85.

The trial excluded patients who had a history of autoimmune disease or were on systemic immunosuppression. Peripheral blood for TCR sequencing was drawn from every dose cohort at baseline, at cycle 4 day 1 and at cycle 7 day 1. Samples came from an open-label, multicenter, first-in-human phase I dose-escalation trial of ivuxolimab. The trial enrolled adults with locally advanced or metastatic head and neck squamous cell, hepatocellular, melanoma or renal cell carcinoma. Before TCR sequencing, CD4+ and CD8+ T cells were separately sorted from peripheral blood. Broader findings and caveats from the paper: At doses of 0.1 to 3.0 mg/kg, clonal expansion of both CD4+ and CD8+ blood T cells was observed from baseline to week 6. In the 0.1-3.0 mg/kg groups, partial responders had among the lowest normalized peripheral clonal expansion, particularly in CD8+ T cells. Antigen specificity was not determined for the clonally expanded peripheral T cells. After ivuxolimab, CD8+ T cells had more expanded clones than CD4+ T cells on average. Low levels of normalized T-cell clonal expansion were also seen in some patients who did not respond.

Regarding this clone: Its antigen is currently not known. No per-base quality is available; no much larger clone lies one base away.

Looking up the germline V gene yields CDR1 SGHTA and CDR2 FQGNSA. Unmatched junction bases come to 6, with V trimmed by 5 bases and J by 4 bases. The CDR3 has 15 amino acids, counting the end cysteine and phenylalanine. Here the CDR3 DNA is all that survives: 45 bases in frame from base 1. For sequencing of the TCRbeta CDR3 region, genomic DNA was extracted from the sorted cells. The immunoSEQ Assay was used to sequence the TCRbeta CDR3 regions. TCRdb stores this immuneACCESS table with in-frame sequences only. Part of the clones is absent; in the studies checked, under half of the shortfall reflects unresolved V genes, and no reason is known for the rest. For this sample the table gives some 99,000 clones, of which roughly 94% were detected only once. The ten largest make up approximately 0.2% of the sample.

The source of this sequence is an adult with an advanced solid tumor such as melanoma, head and neck, liver or kidney cancer. The specimen was CD4+ or CD8+ T cells sorted from blood, collected in a trial of the OX40 agonist ivuxolimab. Recombination joined TRBV7-2 with TRBJ1-4, with 8 bases matching TRBD1. CDR3 protein: CASSRQGQDNEKLFF. Here is the DNA: TGTGCCAGCAGCCGACAGGGACAGGATAATGAAAAACTGTTTTTT.